The 3 T cell receptor beta chains below come from one sample, sequenced in a study of vaccination effects on CD4 cells after COVID-19 (dated by TCRdb to 2022 to 2024). For these receptors, no antigen is known. In the ViraFEST assay, PBMC were stimulated with viral peptide pools, and antigen-specific CD4+ T cell clonotypes were then identified by expansion using TCR sequencing. After around eleven days of culture, CD4+ T cells were isolated with the EasySep CD4+ T cell isolation kit. Each participant received two doses of an mRNA SARS-CoV-2 vaccine, either BNT162b2 or mRNA-1273. The library was generated by the immunoSEQ multiplex PCR assay. Drawn from immuneACCESS, this table holds only the in-frame rearrangements with V and J called that TCRdb kept. Clones are partly lost; checked studies trace under half to an unresolved V gene and leave the rest unexplained. A total of about 80,000 clones appear in this sample, roughly 73% of them only once. Of the sample, more than 0.95% is held by the ten largest clones.

The specimen was CD4+ T cells from PBMCs cultured with HCoV-OC43 spike peptides, collected after COVID-19 vaccination. The cell subset or site tag for this specimen amounts to: HCoV-OC43 spike overlapping peptide pool stimulation. The receptors here all came from a human donor who received a COVID-19 vaccine.

The chain joins TRBV5-1 to TRBJ2-2; 9 bases are a match to TRBD1. The germline V gene has CDR1 SGHRS and CDR2 YFSETQ. V lost 4 bases and J lost 4; bases outside the gene matches: 8. This CDR3 is 16 amino acids long. CDR3 nucleotide sequence: TGCGCCAGCAGCCTACGGACAGGGGTTGGCACCGGGGAGCTGTTTTTT. Its translation is CASSLRTGVGTGELFF. Full variable domain (outside the CDR3, taken from reference TRBV5-1 and TRBJ2-2): KAGVTQTPRYLIKTRGQQVTLSCSPISGHRSVSWYQQTPGQGLQFLFEYFSETQRNKGNFPGRFSGRQFSNSRSEMNVSTLELGDSALYLCASSLRTGVGTGELFFGEGSRLTVL.

Only one count was recorded for this clone. This chain uses TRBV18 with TRBJ2-5; TRBD1 matches 12 bases. The CDR3 totals 15 residues. V lost 3 bases to trimming and J lost 9 bases; unmatched junction nucleotides: 8. From germline, CDR1 is KGHSH and CDR2 LQKENI. The CDR3 nucleotides are TGTGCCAGCTCACCGGGACAGGGGGCGAGACAGGCCCAGTACTTC. This encodes CASSPGQGARQAQYF.

The chain is built from TRBV24-1 and TRBJ1-4; 7 positions match TRBD1. The V segment lost 2 bases and the J segment 7 bases; nucleotides outside the gene matches: 9. Germline V CDR1 and CDR2: KGHDR, SFDVKD. The CDR3 length is 16 residues. The CDR3, as DNA: TGTGCCACCAGTGATTCCGGACAGTCAGGGGGTGAAAAACTGTTTTTT. This encodes CATSDSGQSGGEKLFF.